This entry lists 21 T cell receptor beta chains sequenced from one sample in a study of regulatory T cells in long-lasting Graves disease (TCRdb year 2021). The protocol used for the library was multiplex PCR. The sample was run on an Illumina HiSeq 4000. TCR beta libraries were built with iRepertoire HTBI primers and Arm-PCR amplification of CDR3 regions. TCRdb reprocessed the public reads (quality trimming at Q25 with fastp, clone calling with MiXCR) and kept in-frame beta chains. Rows are combined by CDR3 protein, so each entry shows the most common genes and DNA. The sample table shows approximately 400,000 distinct CDR3 sequences, and around 20% are seen once. Jointly, the top ten make up about a fifth of the sample. Explained via the paper, the time point label denotes: persistent/refractory GD, antithyroid drugs over 5 years with positive TRAb. For both TCR sequencing and RNA sequencing, RNA was extracted from PBMCs using TRIzol.

The sample was peripheral blood mononuclear cells (PBMCs), taken when the disease was refractory, from a patient treated with antithyroid drugs. These TCRs come from a female donor with Graves disease.

This chain uses TRBV7-2 with TRBJ2-1; D uncertain. CDR1 is SGHTA and CDR2 is FQGNSA in the germline V gene. The CDR3 contains 12 residues. The V gene lost 5 bases and the J gene lost 9 bases, with 11 bases spanning the gap. CDR3 protein: CASSPPFAEQFF. The CDR3, as DNA: TGTGCCAGCAGCCCCCCTTTTGCTGAGCAGTTCTTC.

This clonotype was seen many times. Mismatch with germline at one junction end may stem from a read error. The chain carries TRBV11-2 and TRBJ2-7, with TRBD1 identical over 8 bases. Germline-derived CDR1 and CDR2 are SGHAT and FQNNGV. The CDR3 runs 16 residues. CDR3 sequence (DNA): TGTGCCAGCAGCCCCCGACAGGGGTCGGGAGTGTACGGGCAGTACTTC. Its protein is CASSPRQGSGVYGQYF.

This clonotype was counted only a few times. J is TRBJ2-6 and V is TRBV27; possibly TRBD1 or TRBD2 for D (5 bases each). There are 14 residues in the CDR3. V lost 2 bases and J 5 bases, leaving 7 bases between the germline ends. The germline V gene encodes CDR1 MNHEY and CDR2 SMNVEV (reference sequence). The CDR3 DNA reads TGTGCCAGCAGTTTAGGGGGTAGGGCCAACGTCCTGACTTTC. This codes for CASSLGGRANVLTF.

This clonotype was seen just once. The chain couples TRBV4-3 to TRBJ1-2; possibly TRBD1 for D (6 bases). Germline loops: CDR1 LGHNA, CDR2 YSLEER. V dropped 0 bases and J dropped 4 bases, with 12 bases sitting between them. The CDR3 length is 15 residues. In DNA, the CDR3 is TGCGCCAGCAGCCAAGATGGCACAGGGACCTATGGCTACACCTTC. Translated, it gives CASSQDGTGTYGYTF.

At least ten counts were recorded for this clonotype. V and J are TRBV5-1 and TRBJ1-2; maybe TRBD1 (5 bases). The CDR3 sequence is 14 residues long. V was clipped by 3 bases and J by 0 bases, with 9 bases between them. CDR1 and CDR2 from the germline V gene are SGHRS and YFSETQ. The CDR3 DNA reads TGCGCCAGCAGCTGGGACGGAACTAACTATGGCTACACCTTC. This sequence encodes CASSWDGTNYGYTF.

At least ten counts were recorded for this clonotype. The rearrangement joins TRBV28 to TRBJ2-7; 12 bases align to TRBD2. The germline CDR1 and CDR2 sequences are MDHEN and SYDVKM. J was trimmed by 2 bases and V by 2 bases; bases with no gene match: 10. This CDR3 has 18 residues. CDR3 DNA sequence: TGTGCCAGCAGTTTAAGCCTAGCGGGAGGGTTAAAAACCTACGAGCAGTACTTC. Its protein product is CASSLSLAGGLKTYEQYF.

This clonotype occurred many times. The V call is TRBV11-2, the J call TRBJ2-2; 10 bases line up with TRBD2. There are 17 residues in the CDR3. The V and J ends lost 5 bases and 6 bases, in that order; junction bases with no gene match: 12. Germline loops: CDR1 SGHAT, CDR2 FQNNGV. The CDR3 region has the DNA TGTGCCAGCAGCGAGCCTAGCGGGAGTGTGGGTTCCGGGGAGCTGTTTTTT. Encoded protein: CASSEPSGSVGSGELFF.

V gene TRBV5-1 combines with J gene TRBJ2-2; D is unclear. V dropped 0 bases and J dropped 4 bases, with 10 bases sitting between them. The CDR3 runs 15 residues. Germline values: CDR1 SGHRS, CDR2 YFSETQ. The CDR3 sequence: CASSLERTGTGELFF. The DNA of the CDR3 is TGCGCCAGCAGCTTGGAACGAACGGGCACCGGGGAGCTGTTTTTT.

For the CDR3, the DNA is TGTGCCAGCAGCCTTCTTACTGGGAGCTCCTACGAGCAGTACTTC. It is translated as CASSLLTGSSYEQYF. The V and J genes are TRBV7-9 and TRBJ2-7; tentative D call: TRBD2 (5 bases). There are 15 residues in the CDR3. CDR1 is SEHNR, CDR2 FQNEAQ, per germline (reference sequence). V dropped 5 bases and J dropped 0 bases, with 14 bases sitting between them.

This clonotype showed up many times. V gene TRBV11-2 combines with J gene TRBJ1-4; 9 nucleotides agree with TRBD1. The J segment lost 10 bases and the V segment lost 5 bases, leaving 8 bases of the junction unmatched. This CDR3 spans 14 amino acids. Germline CDR1 is SGHAT and CDR2 is FQNNGV. CDR3 DNA: TGTGCCAGCAGCCCCCCCGGGACAGGGTCAAAACTGTTTTTT. The encoded protein is CASSPPGTGSKLFF.

The V and J genes are TRBV19 and TRBJ1-3; D gene uncertain. The CDR3 contains 14 residues. V was clipped by 7 bases and J by 2 bases, with 12 bases between them. CDR1 is LNHDA and CDR2 is SQIVND in the germline V gene (reference sequence). This CDR3 is CASKPAPTGNTIYF. CDR3 nucleotide sequence: TGTGCCAGTAAACCCGCACCGACTGGAAACACCATATATTTT.

This clonotype was seen ten or more times. The chain has TRBV3-1 and TRBJ1-1; D gene ambiguous. Per germline, CDR1 LGHDT and CDR2 YNNKEL (reference sequence). The length of the CDR3 is 14 residues. V lost 1 base and J lost 1, with 7 bases in between. Here the CDR3 reads CASSQGQANTEAFF. The CDR3 DNA sequence: TGTGCCAGCAGCCAAGGTCAGGCGAACACTGAAGCTTTCTTT.

The table lists this clonotype with a few counts. One base away lies a much larger clone, so this may be a sequencing read error. The chain has TRBV28 and TRBJ2-5, with 15 bases identical to TRBD2. CDR3 length: 16 amino acids. Germline values: CDR1 MDHEN, CDR2 SYDVKM. V shed 5 bases, J shed 5 bases, and the junction held 6 bases outside the gene matches. CDR3 coding DNA: TGTGCCAGCAGTAGAAGGACTAGCGGGAGGGGGGAGACCCAGTACTTC. This encodes CASSRRTSGRGETQYF.

The rearrangement uses TRBV6-1 and TRBJ2-7; D uncertain. The CDR3 consists of 15 residues. In germline, CDR1 is MNHNS, CDR2 SASEGT. V was pared by 5 bases and J by 7 bases, with 21 bases between. CDR3 in amino acids: CASSQTGLGFREQYF. The CDR3 DNA sequence: TGTGCCAGCAGTCAGACTGGGCTCGGCTTTAGGGAGCAGTACTTC.

This clonotype came up many times. The rearrangement links TRBV12-3 or TRBV12-4 to TRBJ1-5, with 7 positions matching TRBD1. CDR3 length: 14 amino acids. The V gene end was trimmed by 6 bases and the J gene end by 5 bases; junction bases not matched to a gene: 7. This chain's CDR3 is CASRSYRGDQPQHF. The CDR3, as DNA: TGTGCCAGCAGGTCATACAGGGGAGATCAGCCCCAGCATTTT.

This clonotype has a handful of counts. This chain connects TRBV24-1 to TRBJ2-2; 11 nucleotides match TRBD2. The CDR3 loop spans 16 amino acids. V shed 11 bases and J 0 bases; nucleotides not matched to a gene: 7. The germline CDR1 and CDR2 sequences are KGHDR and SFDVKD. The CDR3 reads CAIATSGTPNTGELFF. The DNA of the CDR3 is TGTGCCATCGCGACTAGCGGGACTCCGAACACCGGGGAGCTGTTTTTT.

The rearrangement links TRBV6-1 to TRBJ1-1; D is unresolved. The CDR3 covers 12 residues. Germline V gives CDR1 MNHNS, CDR2 SASEGT. V lost 5 bases and J 4 bases, leaving 8 bases between the germline ends. The CDR3, as DNA: TGTGCCAGCAGTCCCGAGACCACTGAAGCTTTCTTT. It encodes CASSPETTEAFF.

The table lists this clonotype with many counts. This chain joins TRBV7-8 and TRBJ1-2; a possible D gene is TRBD1 (5 bases). Trimming left V 5 bases short and J 8 bases short, with 18 bases between. CDR3 length: 14 amino acids. Germline CDR1 reads SGHVS; CDR2 reads FQNEAQ. CDR3 in amino acids: CASSGGGGGGGYTF. In nucleotides, the CDR3 is TGTGCCAGCAGCGGAGGTGGGGGAGGAGGCGGCTACACCTTC. The complete variable domain, with remaining parts taken from reference TRBV7-8 and TRBJ1-2, reads GAGVSQSPRYKVAKRGQDVALRCDPISGHVSLFWYQQALGQGPEFLTYFQNEAQLDKSGLPSDRFFAERPEGSVSTLKIQRTQQEDSAVYLCASSGGGGGGGYTFGSGTRLTVV.

The sample holds many counts of this clonotype. The CDR3 sequence is CASSLARWGREPDEQYF. The CDR3, as DNA: TGTGCCAGCAGTTTAGCGCGTTGGGGGAGGGAGCCCGACGAGCAGTACTTC. The chain has TRBV12-3 or TRBV12-4 and TRBJ2-7; TRBD2 matches 7 bases. V dropped 0 bases and J dropped 5; count of bases not matched to a gene: 13. The CDR3 extends over 17 amino acids.

This chain uses TRBV7-9 with TRBJ1-1, with a possible D match to TRBD1 (6 bases). This CDR3 contains 14 residues. Trimming took 5 bases from V and 6 from J, leaving 16 bases between them. Germline lookup yields CDR1 SEHNR and CDR2 FQNEAQ (reference sequence). CDR3 coding DNA: TGTGCCAGCAGCCCCCTACAGGGCGGGGCTGAAGCTTTCTTT. Its translation: CASSPLQGGAEAFF. The full variable domain, with the rest looked up from reference TRBV7-9 and TRBJ1-1, is DTGVSQNPRHKITKRGQNVTFRCDPISEHNRLYWYRQTLGQGPEFLTYFQNEAQLEKSRLLSDRFSAERPKGSFSTLEIQRTEQGDSAMYLCASSPLQGGAEAFFGQGTRLTVV.

J is TRBJ1-5 and V is TRBV10-3; no firm D call. Per germline, CDR1 ENHRY and CDR2 SYGVKD. V shed 11 bases and J shed 5 bases, with 19 bases lying between them. The CDR3 is made up of 14 amino acids. CDR3 loop: CAARDRGPDQPQHF. CDR3 nucleotide sequence: TGTGCCGCCCGTGATCGCGGACCGGATCAGCCCCAGCATTTT.